Included here is one T cell receptor (beta chain) sequence, with context. The data were obtained in a study of control samples from healthy donors and cancer patients. Method: immunoSEQ multiplex PCR; TCRdb's copy keeps in-frame clones and lacks some. In the table there are 120,000 or so clones, about nine tenths of which are singletons. Germline CDR1 and CDR2: SGHRS and YFSETQ. The CDR3 length is 15 residues. Trimming left V 4 bases short and J 5 bases short, with 18 bases between. What was sequenced was blood. V gene TRBV5-1 combines with J gene TRBJ2-5; D tentatively reads TRBD1 or TRBD2 (6 bases each). This TCR was sampled from a man aged 35 to 55 in good health. CDR3 protein: CASSRSGAPGETQYF. Here the CDR3 DNA reads TGCGCCAGCAGCCGCTCGGGGGCCCCGGGGGAGACCCAGTACTTC.